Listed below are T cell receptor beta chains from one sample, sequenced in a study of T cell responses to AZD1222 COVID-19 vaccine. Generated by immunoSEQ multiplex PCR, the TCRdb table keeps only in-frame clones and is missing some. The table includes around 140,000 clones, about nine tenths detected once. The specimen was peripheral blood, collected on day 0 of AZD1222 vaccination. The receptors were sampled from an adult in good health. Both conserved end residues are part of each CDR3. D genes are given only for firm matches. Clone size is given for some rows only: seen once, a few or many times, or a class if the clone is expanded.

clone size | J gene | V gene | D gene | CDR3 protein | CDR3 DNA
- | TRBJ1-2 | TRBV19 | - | CASSDRGGGYYGYTF | TGTGCCAGTAGTGACCGCGGAGGGGGATACTATGGCTACACCTTC
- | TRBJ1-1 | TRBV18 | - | CASLLTANTEAFF | TGTGCCAGCCTTCTTACAGCAAACACTGAAGCTTTCTTT
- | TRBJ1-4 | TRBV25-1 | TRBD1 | CASSEFTGGNNEKLFF | TGTGCCAGCAGTGAGTTTACAGGGGGTAATAATGAAAAACTGTTTTTT
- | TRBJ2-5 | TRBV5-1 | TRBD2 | CASSWGTSGIETQYF | TGCGCCAGCAGCTGGGGGACTAGCGGAATAGAGACCCAGTACTTC
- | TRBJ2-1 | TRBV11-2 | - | CASSSTTGRNEQFF | TGTGCCAGCAGTTCAACAACAGGGCGGAATGAGCAGTTCTTC
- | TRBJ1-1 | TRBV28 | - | CASTLGSTEAFF | TGTGCCAGCACCCTGGGGAGCACTGAAGCTTTCTTT
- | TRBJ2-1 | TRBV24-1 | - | CATSQGGTMSQFF | TGTGCCACCAGCCAGGGGGGTACAATGAGTCAGTTCTTC
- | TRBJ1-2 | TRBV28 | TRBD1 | CASSAQGTPAFGYTF | TGTGCCAGCAGTGCACAGGGGACTCCCGCCTTCGGCTACACCTTC
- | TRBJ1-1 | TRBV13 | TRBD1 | CASTSRQGDTEAFF | TGTGCCAGCACTTCAAGACAGGGGGACACTGAAGCTTTCTTT
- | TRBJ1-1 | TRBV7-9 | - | CASSARGTIRAFF | TGTGCCAGCAGCGCCCGGGGCACGATAAGAGCTTTCTTT
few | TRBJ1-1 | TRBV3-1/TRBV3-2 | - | CASSQGGGLLGTEAFF | TGTGCCAGCAGCCAAGGAGGGGGACTGCTCGGCACTGAAGCTTTCTTT
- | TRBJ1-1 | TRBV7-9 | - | CASEPGGKYTEAFF | TGTGCCAGCGAGCCGGGGGGGAAGTACACTGAAGCTTTCTTT
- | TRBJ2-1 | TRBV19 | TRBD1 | CASSIHPGQGRNEQFF | TGTGCCAGTAGTATTCATCCGGGACAGGGCCGGAATGAGCAGTTCTTC
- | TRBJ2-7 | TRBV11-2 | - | CASSSRTVSSYEQYF | TGTGCCAGCAGCTCACGGACGGTAAGCTCCTACGAGCAGTACTTC
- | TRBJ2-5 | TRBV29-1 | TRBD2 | CSVREQGRETQYF | TGCAGCGTGCGGGAGCAGGGAAGAGAGACCCAGTACTTC
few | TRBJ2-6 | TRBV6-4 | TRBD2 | CASSDSSGSGANVLTF | TGTGCCAGCAGTGACTCTAGCGGGAGTGGGGCCAACGTCCTGACTTTC